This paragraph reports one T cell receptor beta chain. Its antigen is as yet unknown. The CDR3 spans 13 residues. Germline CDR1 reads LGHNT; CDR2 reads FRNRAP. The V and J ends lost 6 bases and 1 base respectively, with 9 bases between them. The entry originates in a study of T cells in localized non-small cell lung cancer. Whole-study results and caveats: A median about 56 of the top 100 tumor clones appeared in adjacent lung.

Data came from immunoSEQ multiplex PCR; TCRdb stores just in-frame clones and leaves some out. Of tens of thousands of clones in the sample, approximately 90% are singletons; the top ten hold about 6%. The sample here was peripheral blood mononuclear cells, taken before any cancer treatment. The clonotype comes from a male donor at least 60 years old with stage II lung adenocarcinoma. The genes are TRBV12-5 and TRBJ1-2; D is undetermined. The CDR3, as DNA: TGTGCTAGTGGCGCAGGCCTTAACTATGGCTACACCTTC. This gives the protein CASGAGLNYGYTF.